This TCR beta chain was captured by sequencing in a study of cytomegalovirus exposure and HLA in healthy donors. V gave up 3 bases and J gave up 4 bases, with 13 bases separating them. The germline gives CDR1 SNHLY, CDR2 FYNNEI. The CDR3 covers 15 residues. PCR primers comprised 60 Vbeta and 13 Jbeta primers. The protocol was immunoSEQ multiplex PCR, while the TCRdb copy is restricted to in-frame clones and leaves out a portion. This repertoire shows roughly 130,000 clones, 65% to 75% found once; its top ten account for 6.6%. The genes are TRBV2 and TRBJ2-1; D remains ambiguous. The receptor comes from a man aged 40-49 years in good health and CMV-seropositive. Source material: PBMCs. The CDR3 DNA sequence: TGTGCCAGCAGTGAGGTTTTTGGGCGTTACAATGAGCAGTTCTTC. It specifies CASSEVFGRYNEQFF. The full variable domain, its missing parts supplied by reference TRBV2 and TRBJ2-1, is EPEVTQTPSHQVTQMGQEVILRCVPISNHLYFYWYRQILGQKVEFLVSFYNNEISEKSEIFDDQFSVERPDGSNFTLKIRSTKLEDSAMYFCASSEVFGRYNEQFFGPGTRLTVL.